This entry features one T cell receptor (beta chain) sequence. Additional DNA sequences in this sample encode the identical CDR3. Clones were sequenced by immunoSEQ multiplex PCR, and TCRdb holds only the in-frame ones, with some missing. The profile covers a few hundred thousand clones, with more than 80% appearing a single time and about 10% taken by the ten largest. These data come from a study of blood T cell repertoires in COVID-19. Looking at the study overall: The study drew acute and convalescent COVID-19 samples from the United States, Italy and Spain.

Germline CDR1 reads LNHDA; CDR2 reads SQIVND (reference sequence). Trimming took 10 bases from V and 2 from J; bases not matched to a gene: 2. The CDR3 sequence is 11 residues long. V usage is TRBV19 and J usage is TRBJ2-7; 7 positions match TRBD1. Sequencing input: peripheral blood. The receptor was isolated from a woman older than 75 with acute or convalescent COVID-19. The CDR3 sequence: CATQGAYEQYF. DNA of the CDR3: TGTGCCACCCAGGGGGCCTACGAGCAGTACTTC.